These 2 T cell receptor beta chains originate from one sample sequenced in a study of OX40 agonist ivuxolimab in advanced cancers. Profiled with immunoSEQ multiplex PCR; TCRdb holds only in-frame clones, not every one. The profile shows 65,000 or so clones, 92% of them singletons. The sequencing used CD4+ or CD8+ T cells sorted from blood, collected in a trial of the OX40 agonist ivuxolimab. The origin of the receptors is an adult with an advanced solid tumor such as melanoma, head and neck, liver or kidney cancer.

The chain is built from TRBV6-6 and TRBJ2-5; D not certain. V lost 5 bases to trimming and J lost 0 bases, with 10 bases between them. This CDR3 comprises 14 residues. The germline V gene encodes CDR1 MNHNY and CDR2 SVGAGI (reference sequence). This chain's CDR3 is CASSKRLNQETQYF. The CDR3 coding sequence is TGTGCCAGCAGTAAAAGACTGAACCAAGAGACCCAGTACTTC.

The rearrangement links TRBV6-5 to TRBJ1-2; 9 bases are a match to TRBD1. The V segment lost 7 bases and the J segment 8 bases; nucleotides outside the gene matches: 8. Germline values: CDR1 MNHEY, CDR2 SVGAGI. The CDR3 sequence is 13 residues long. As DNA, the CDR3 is TGTGCCAGCATTACAGGGGGCGCGATCGGCTACACCTTC. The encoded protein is CASITGGAIGYTF.